The 21 T cell receptor beta chains presented below share a single source sample, sequenced in a study of cytomegalovirus exposure and HLA in healthy donors. Assay: immunoSEQ multiplex PCR; the TCRdb copy retains only in-frame clones and omits some. The sample lists 150,000 to 200,000 clones, about 89% occurring once. Sequenced sample: PBMCs. All receptors derive from a man younger than 30 in good health and CMV-seropositive.

This chain connects TRBV11-2 to TRBJ2-1; 7 bases match TRBD1. The V segment lost 5 bases and the J segment 10 bases; nucleotides outside the gene matches: 5. CDR3 length equals 12 residues. The germline CDR1 and CDR2 sequences are SGHAT and FQNNGV. CDR3 residues: CASSRQGGEQFF. DNA of the CDR3: TGTGCCAGCAGCCGACAGGGCGGGGAGCAGTTCTTC.

This clone was seen only once. The rearrangement uses TRBV7-2 and TRBJ1-1; 7 bases line up with TRBD1. V was clipped by 6 bases and J by 5 bases; unmatched bases: 6. Germline V lookup: CDR1 SGHTA, CDR2 FQGNSA. CDR3 size: 13 residues. The CDR3 spells CASSHRGLTEAFF. CDR3 nucleotide sequence: TGTGCCAGCAGTCACAGGGGATTAACTGAAGCTTTCTTT.

V and J are TRBV7-2 and TRBJ2-7, with 9 nucleotides matching TRBD1. CDR1 and CDR2 (germline): SGHTA, FQGNSA. Trimming at V came to 5 bases and at J to 5 bases, leaving 7 bases not matched to a gene. The CDR3 totals 14 residues. The CDR3 sequence: CASSPVQGADEQYF. CDR3 nucleotide sequence: TGTGCCAGCAGCCCTGTACAGGGGGCGGACGAGCAGTACTTC.

CDR3 sequence reads: CASSPGQNSNQPQHF. The CDR3 region has the DNA TGTGCCAGCAGCCCTGGACAGAATAGCAATCAGCCCCAGCATTTT. The chain joins TRBV5-8 to TRBJ1-5; a weak D match, TRBD1 (6 bases). The CDR3 consists of 15 residues. V gave up 4 bases and J gave up 0 bases, with 11 bases separating them. From germline, CDR1 is SGHTS and CDR2 YDEGEE.

The chain couples TRBV10-3 to TRBJ2-7, with 7 bases that match TRBD1. V lost 9 bases to trimming and J lost 3 bases; unmatched junction nucleotides: 8. This CDR3 has 13 amino acids. From germline, CDR1 is ENHRY and CDR2 SYGVKD. The CDR3 is CAIASGQNYEQYF. Here the CDR3 DNA reads TGTGCCATAGCTTCGGGACAGAACTACGAGCAGTACTTC.

The chain couples TRBV19 to TRBJ2-2; D gene unclear. Germline V gene data show CDR1 as LNHDA and CDR2 as SQIVND (reference sequence). The CDR3 totals 15 residues. V was shortened by 7 bases and J by 6 bases, with 18 bases between the two germline ends. This CDR3 is CASNMVAASAGELFF. CDR3 in DNA: TGTGCCAGTAATATGGTAGCAGCTTCGGCCGGGGAGCTGTTTTTT.

This rearrangement joins TRBV27 to TRBJ2-1; 8 bases are shared with TRBD2. The CDR3 runs 15 residues. The V gene end was trimmed by 2 bases and the J gene end by 0 bases; junction bases not matched to a gene: 0. The V gene's germline CDR1 is MNHEY and CDR2 SMNVEV (reference sequence). This chain's CDR3 is CASSLLAGSYNEQFF. The CDR3 DNA follows: TGTGCCAGCAGTTTACTAGCGGGCTCCTACAATGAGCAGTTCTTC.

The chain couples TRBV28 to TRBJ2-3; the match to TRBD1 covers 12 bases. The germline CDR1 and CDR2 sequences are MDHEN and SYDVKM. This CDR3 has 14 amino acids. V lost 6 bases to trimming and J lost 6 bases; unmatched junction nucleotides: 4. The DNA of the CDR3 is TGTGCCAGCAGGGGACAGGGGGCTTTCGATACGCAGTATTTT. Residues: CASRGQGAFDTQYF.

The chain is built from TRBV7-8 and TRBJ1-2; no firm D call. Looked up from germline, CDR1 is SGHVS and CDR2 is FQNEAQ. Trimming removed 5 bases from V and 4 bases from J, with 14 bases in between. This CDR3 has 14 residues. The CDR3 sequence is CASSEQTLGYGYTF. CDR3 in DNA: TGTGCCAGCAGCGAACAGACACTCGGCTATGGCTACACCTTC.

The gene calls are TRBV27 and TRBJ2-1, with D tentatively TRBD1 (6 bases). CDR3 size: 12 residues. Germline V lookup: CDR1 MNHEY, CDR2 SMNVEV (reference sequence). The V end was cut by 6 bases, the J end by 5 bases, with 8 bases between. CDR3 residues: CASRDRNNEQFF. The DNA for the CDR3 is TGTGCCAGCAGGGACAGAAACAATGAGCAGTTCTTC.

V and J are TRBV27 and TRBJ2-7; maybe TRBD2 (5 bases). V lost 7 bases, J lost 5 bases, and 9 bases lay in between. Germline CDR1 and CDR2: MNHEY and SMNVEV (reference sequence). The CDR3 sequence is 11 residues long. The CDR3 DNA follows: TGTGCCAGCACAGGCGGGCACGAGCAGTACTTC. Translation: CASTGGHEQYF.

This sequence joins TRBV5-1 and TRBJ2-2; 11 nucleotides line up with TRBD2. V dropped 3 bases and J dropped 9; count of bases not matched to a gene: 13. CDR3 size: 17 residues. Germline CDR1 is SGHRS and CDR2 is YFSETQ. CDR3 nucleotides: TGCGCCAGCAGCTCCCAATCCTTTAGCGGGGGGGCCCGGGAGCTGTTTTTT. Amino acid sequence: CASSSQSFSGGARELFF. Complete variable domain (other parts from reference TRBV5-1 and TRBJ2-2): KAGVTQTPRYLIKTRGQQVTLSCSPISGHRSVSWYQQTPGQGLQFLFEYFSETQRNKGNFPGRFSGRQFSNSRSEMNVSTLELGDSALYLCASSSQSFSGGARELFFGEGSRLTVL.

This chain joins TRBV9 and TRBJ1-2, with 8 bases matching TRBD1. Per germline, CDR1 SGDLS and CDR2 YYNGEE. V was clipped by 0 bases and J by 6 bases; unmatched bases: 13. There are 17 residues in the CDR3. DNA for the CDR3: TGTGCCAGCAGCGTAGGGACAGGGTCTATACTTACCGATGGCTACACCTTC. Amino acid sequence: CASSVGTGSILTDGYTF.

The chain recombines TRBV25-1 with TRBJ2-1; 9 positions agree with TRBD2. With V trimmed by 3 bases and J by 1 base, 7 bases remained unmatched. The germline gives CDR1 MGHDK, CDR2 SYGVNS. The CDR3 runs 17 residues. The CDR3 DNA reads as TGTGCCAGCAGTGATCTGGCTAGCGGGATTTCCTACAATGAGCAGTTCTTC. It codes for CASSDLASGISYNEQFF.

The V gene is TRBV19, the J gene TRBJ2-7; 9 nucleotides match TRBD1. With 3 bases clipped from V and 5 bases from J, the junction kept 5 bases outside the gene matches. The length of the CDR3 is 14 residues. CDR1 and CDR2 (germline): LNHDA, SQIVND (reference sequence). For the CDR3, the DNA is TGTGCCAGTAGTATCCGGGACAGGGCAAACGAGCAGTACTTC. It yields the protein CASSIRDRANEQYF.

This rearrangement joins TRBV6-6 to TRBJ2-2; 7 bases match TRBD1. The ends lost 6 bases at V and 3 bases at J; junction bases unmatched: 7. Germline V gene data show CDR1 as MNHNY and CDR2 as SVGAGI (reference sequence). The CDR3 loop spans 15 amino acids. CDR3 bases: TGTGCCAGCAGACCTGGGGACAGCTACACCGGGGAGCTGTTTTTT. Encoded protein: CASRPGDSYTGELFF.

The chain links TRBV18 to TRBJ2-7, with 10 bases aligning to TRBD2. The germline gives CDR1 KGHSH, CDR2 LQKENI. The CDR3 runs 16 residues. J lost 4 bases, V lost 3 bases, and 9 bases had no gene match. The CDR3 coding sequence is TGTGCCAGCTCACCCAAGCCTCTAGCGGGGGAGTACGAGCAGTACTTC. Protein product: CASSPKPLAGEYEQYF. The whole variable domain, filled in from reference TRBV18 and TRBJ2-7, reads NAGVMQNPRHLVRRRGQEARLRCSPMKGHSHVYWYRQLPEEGLKFMVYLQKENIIDESGMPKERFSAEFPKEGPSILRIQQVVRGDSAAYFCASSPKPLAGEYEQYFGPGTRLTVT.

V gene TRBV7-9 combines with J gene TRBJ2-1, with 8 bases matching TRBD1. This CDR3 is 15 amino acids long. The V gene end was trimmed by 5 bases and the J gene end by 4 bases; junction bases not matched to a gene: 7. Germline V gene sequence: CDR1 SEHNR, CDR2 FQNEAQ (reference sequence). The CDR3: CASSTSRGLYNEQFF. Here the CDR3 DNA reads TGTGCCAGCAGCACAAGCAGGGGGCTTTACAATGAGCAGTTCTTC.

The genes are TRBV11-2 and TRBJ1-1, with D unresolved. Trimming removed 2 bases at V and 1 base at J, with 11 bases between. The germline V gene encodes CDR1 SGHAT and CDR2 FQNNGV. This CDR3 has 15 amino acids. CDR3 coding DNA: TGTGCCAGCAGCTTAAGGTCGGGAGAGAACACTGAAGCTTTCTTT. As protein: CASSLRSGENTEAFF.

This rearrangement joins TRBV19 to TRBJ2-7; 7 bases are a match to TRBD1. From germline, CDR1 is LNHDA and CDR2 SQIVND (reference sequence). The trim removed 6 bases at V and 0 bases at J, leaving 2 bases unmatched. This CDR3 spans 13 amino acids. DNA for the CDR3: TGTGCCAGTAGCGGGGACAGCTCCTACGAGCAGTACTTC. Translation gives CASSGDSSYEQYF.

This rearrangement joins TRBV19 to TRBJ1-4; D possibly corresponds to TRBD1 (5 bases). Germline CDR1 reads LNHDA; CDR2 reads SQIVND (reference sequence). Trimming pared 7 bases from V and 8 bases from J, leaving 20 bases between. This CDR3 region has 15 residues. CDR3 in DNA: TGTGCCAGTACCCCCAAGTTAGGGGCGTGGGAAAAACTGTTTTTT. Protein product: CASTPKLGAWEKLFF.